This is a list of T cell receptor beta chains from one sample in a study of identical twins. TCRdb re-analysed the 5' RACE reads in MiXCR, keeping a single row per CDR3 protein. The sample yields about 240,000 distinct CDR3 sequences, 7.5% seen once. The same sample was also used in a study of yellow fever vaccine responses in identical twins.

Sequencing was carried out using CD8+ T cells sorted from blood. The receptors come from a woman under 30 in good health. Both conserved end residues are part of each CDR3. A D gene is named only where the DNA matches it firmly. Size is stated for part of the rows, as once, few or many counts, or as a class when the clone is expanded.

14	TRBJ2-7	TRBV27	-	-	CASSFGRDGYEQYF	TGTGCCAGCAGTTTCGGGCGGGATGGTTACGAGCAGTACTTC
13	TRBJ1-5	TRBV24-1	-	many	CATSRGGIQPQHF	TGTGCCACCAGTAGGGGAGGCATTCAGCCCCAGCATTTT
15	TRBJ1-6	TRBV15	-	many	CATSRRGRGNSPLHF	TGTGCCACCAGCAGACGTGGACGGGGGAATTCACCCCTCCACTTT
13	TRBJ2-7	TRBV28	TRBD2	-	CASRSTSSYEQYF	TGTGCCAGCCGGTCGACTAGCAGCTACGAGCAGTACTTC
12	TRBJ2-1	TRBV7-9	-	-	CASSQTSNEQFF	TGTGCCAGCAGCCAGACTAGCAATGAGCAGTTCTTC
17	TRBJ2-1	TRBV6-1	-	few	CASSGLLASETGNEQFF	TGTGCCAGCAGTGGGTTACTGGCTAGCGAGACGGGAAATGAGCAGTTCTTC
11	TRBJ1-1	TRBV10-3	-	many	CAISENTEAFF	TGTGCCATCAGTGAAAACACTGAAGCTTTCTTT
12	TRBJ1-2	TRBV9	-	few	CASTRGVDGYTF	TGTGCCAGCACCCGAGGGGTGGATGGCTACACCTTC
18	TRBJ1-1	TRBV7-8	-	few	CASSLAFFEGSGNTEAFF	TGTGCCAGCAGCTTAGCATTTTTTGAGGGATCGGGAAACACTGAAGCTTTCTTT
16	TRBJ2-7	TRBV4-1	-	few	CASSQEPTRSSYEQYF	TGCGCCAGCAGCCAAGAACCGACGAGGAGCTCCTACGAGCAGTACTTC
18	TRBJ2-1	TRBV4-2	TRBD2	few	CASSQGPFLAGGRDEQFF	TGTGCCAGCAGCCAAGGCCCCTTTCTAGCGGGGGGGCGGGATGAGCAGTTCTTC
13	TRBJ2-1	TRBV14	-	-	CASSPGNHNEQFF	TGTGCCAGCAGCCCCGGGAACCACAATGAGCAGTTCTTC
17	TRBJ2-6	TRBV20-1	TRBD2	-	CSARGPAGDPGANVLTF	TGCAGTGCTAGAGGGCCAGCGGGAGATCCTGGGGCCAACGTCCTGACTTTC
16	TRBJ2-1	TRBV4-1	TRBD1	many	CASSQSGTGDFWEQFF	TGCGCCAGCAGCCAGTCCGGGACAGGTGATTTTTGGGAGCAGTTCTTC
15	TRBJ2-2	TRBV10-3	-	many	CAISEKVGPTGELFF	TGTGCCATCAGTGAGAAGGTTGGACCTACCGGGGAGCTGTTTTTT
14	TRBJ2-3	TRBV27	TRBD2	many	CASSLGLAADTQYF	TGTGCCAGCAGTTTAGGACTAGCAGCAGATACGCAGTATTTT
18	TRBJ2-2	TRBV11-1	TRBD2	few	CASSPAPGGTSGTGELFF	TGTGCCAGCAGCCCCGCGCCGGGCGGGACTAGCGGCACCGGGGAGCTGTTTTTT
16	TRBJ2-1	TRBV6-1	-	few	CASSEEGASSYNEQFF	TGTGCCAGCAGTGAAGAAGGGGCTAGCTCCTACAATGAGCAGTTCTTC
11	TRBJ1-1	TRBV29-1	-	-	CSVEPTGEAFF	TGCAGCGTTGAACCAACCGGTGAAGCTTTCTTT
14	TRBJ1-1	TRBV4-1	-	-	CASSQRGGGAEAFF	TGCGCCAGCAGCCAACGTGGGGGGGGGGCTGAAGCTTTCTTT